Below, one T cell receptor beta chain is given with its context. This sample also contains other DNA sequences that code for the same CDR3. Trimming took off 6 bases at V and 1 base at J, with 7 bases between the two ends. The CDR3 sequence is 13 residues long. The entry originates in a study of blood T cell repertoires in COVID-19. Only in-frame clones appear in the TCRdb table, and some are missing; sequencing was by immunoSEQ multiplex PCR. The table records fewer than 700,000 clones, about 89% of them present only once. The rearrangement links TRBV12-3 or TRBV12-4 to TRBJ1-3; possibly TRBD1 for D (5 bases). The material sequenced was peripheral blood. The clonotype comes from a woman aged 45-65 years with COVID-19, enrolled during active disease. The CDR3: CASRTGSGNTIYF. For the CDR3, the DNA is TGTGCCAGCAGAACAGGATCTGGAAACACCATATATTTT.